The 17 T cell receptor beta chains reported below all come from one sample, sequenced in a study of tumor-infiltrating lymphocytes in primary liver carcinoma (TCRdb year 2017). Blood RNA was extracted from unsorted whole blood with TRIzol reagent; germline DNA came from the DNeasy Blood & Tissue kit. The instrument was an Illumina HiSeq 2500. Starting from 450 to 500 ng total RNA, TCRbeta-specific cDNA was produced by reverse transcription with a constant-region primer and ProtoScript II reverse transcriptase. TCRbeta libraries were built with three nested multiplex PCR rounds, a slightly modified ARM-PCR procedure. Each of the first two PCR rounds ran for approximately 10 cycles using multiplex TRBV1-TRBV30 forward primers together with a Cbeta reverse primer. The public reads were run again by TCRdb, first through fastp at Q25 and then through MiXCR, and only productive beta chains were kept. Every CDR3 protein is listed once, alongside the most common genes and DNA of its rows. The table for this sample lists 250,000 to 400,000 distinct CDR3 sequences; 50% to 70% of them were counted only once. Together, the top ten hold approximately 9.4% of the sample.

Sequencing used peripheral blood. The receptors were gathered from a man in his forties with primary liver carcinoma and hepatitis B virus infection.

The J gene is TRBJ1-1, the V gene TRBV5-4; no reliable D call. There are 14 residues in the CDR3. Trimming stripped 4 bases from V and 6 bases from J, with 16 bases between. Germline V CDR1 and CDR2: SGHNT, YYREEE (reference sequence). CDR3 sequence reads: CASSDRLRGAEAFF. As DNA, the CDR3 is TGTGCCAGCAGCGATCGCCTACGGGGAGCTGAAGCTTTCTTT.

Details on this clonotype: Given a much more abundant clone one base away, this may be a read error. The gene calls are TRBV6-2 or TRBV6-3 and TRBJ2-1; D call uncertain. CDR3 length: 12 amino acids. Germline-derived CDR1 and CDR2 are MNHEY and SVGEGT. V gave up 7 bases and J gave up 8 bases, with 12 bases separating them. Here the CDR3 DNA reads TGTGCCAGCACCCCCTCCGCCCATGAGCAGTTCTTC. Protein: CASTPSAHEQFF.

As to this clonotype: A much larger clone sits a single nucleotide away, making a read error possible. The rearrangement uses TRBV10-3 and TRBJ1-2, with D hard to call. V shed 2 bases and J shed 4 bases, with 5 bases lying between them. Germline CDR1 reads ENHRY; CDR2 reads SYGVKD. CDR3 length equals 12 residues. The CDR3 here is CAISEVLYGYTF. CDR3 in DNA: TGTGCCATCAGTGAGGTTCTCTATGGCTACACCTTC.

In its sample, this clonotype was seen a few times. The chain combines TRBV30 with TRBJ1-4; D is unresolved. This CDR3 has 13 residues. Germline CDR1 reads GTSNPN; CDR2 reads SVGIG (reference sequence). V lost 4 bases, J lost 5 bases, and 11 bases lay in between. The CDR3 DNA follows: TGTGCCTGGATGGAAGTATACAATGAAAAACTGTTTTTT. It encodes CAWMEVYNEKLFF.

This clonotype was counted many times. One end of the junction varies from germline; a read error may be responsible. The rearrangement joins TRBV5-1 to TRBJ2-3; 8 nucleotides agree with TRBD1. The CDR3 has 15 residues. Germline lookup yields CDR1 SGHRS and CDR2 YFSETQ. The DNA of the CDR3 is TGTGCCAGCAGCCTCGGACAGGGAGGCACAGATACGCAGTATTTT. It specifies CASSLGQGGTDTQYF.

The chain uses TRBV5-1 and TRBJ2-7, with TRBD2 as a possible D gene (5 bases). Germline CDR1 is SGHRS and CDR2 is YFSETQ. V lost 4 bases and J 2 bases, leaving 13 bases between the germline ends. The CDR3 consists of 14 residues. The CDR3 protein is CASSLGSTTYEQYF. The CDR3 DNA reads as TGCGCCAGCAGCCTAGGGAGCACTACCTACGAGCAGTACTTC.

Notes on this clonotype: At one of its ends the junction is not consistent with the germline gene, which may arise from a read error. The chain carries TRBV6-2 or TRBV6-3 and TRBJ2-1; D is undetermined. Germline V lookup: CDR1 MNHEY, CDR2 SVGEGT. The CDR3 runs 13 residues. The CDR3 region has the DNA TGTGGCAGCAATTACCAGTTGGGCAATGAGCAGTTCTTC. Amino acid sequence: CGSNYQLGNEQFF.

This clonotype was counted a single time. This may arise from a read error, as a much more abundant clone is one base away. V gene TRBV12-3 or TRBV12-4 combines with J gene TRBJ1-2; 8 bases are shared with TRBD1. Trimming removed 6 bases from V and 5 bases from J; junction bases left unmatched: 8. The CDR3 consists of 14 residues. In nucleotides, the CDR3 is TGTGCCAGCAGCCGGGGACAGGACTTGTATGGCTACACCTTC. Its translation is CASSRGQDLYGYTF.

In the case of this clonotype: Mismatch with germline at one junction end may stem from a read error. The chain is built from TRBV6-6 and TRBJ1-6; D not certain. This CDR3 spans 14 amino acids. CDR1 is MNHNY and CDR2 is SVGAGI in the germline V gene (reference sequence). The chain's CDR3 is CVSSYSGRPPPLHF. In DNA form, the CDR3 reads TGTGTCAGCAGTTACTCGGGGAGACCCCCGCCCCTCCACTTT.

In the case of this clonotype: Just one base apart from a much larger clone, this may be a read error. The J gene is TRBJ2-7, the V gene TRBV5-6; 7 nucleotides line up with TRBD1. Germline V lookup: CDR1 SGHDT, CDR2 YYEEEE. CDR3 length: 14 residues. The CDR3 DNA is TGTGCCAGCAGCGCGCCCGGGACAGACTACGAGCAGCACTTC. Its translation: CASSAPGTDYEQHF.

This clonotype was seen repeatedly, ten times or more. The chain combines TRBV5-6 with TRBJ2-1, with a tentative D call TRBD2 (6 bases). The V end was cut by 0 bases, the J end by 8 bases, with 18 bases between. Germline CDR1 is SGHDT and CDR2 is YYEEEE. CDR3 length: 16 residues. CDR3 region: CASSLDLAGIGDEQFF. CDR3 nucleotides: TGTGCCAGCAGCTTGGATTTGGCGGGAATCGGCGATGAGCAGTTCTTC. Full variable domain (rest looked up from reference TRBV5-6 and TRBJ2-1): DAGVTQSPTHLIKTRGQQVTLRCSPKSGHDTVSWYQQALGQGPQFIFQYYEEEERQRGNFPDRFSGHQFPNYSSELNVNALLLGDSALYLCASSLDLAGIGDEQFFGPGTRLTVL.

About this clonotype itself: One end of the junction varies from germline; a read error may be responsible. The chain combines TRBV11-3 with TRBJ2-7; D possibly corresponds to TRBD2 (5 bases). The CDR3 length is 13 residues. Germline V gives CDR1 SGHNT, CDR2 YENEEA. CDR3 in amino acids: CTSSSHSENEQYF. The CDR3 coding sequence is TGTACCAGCAGTTCCCATAGCGAGAACGAGCAGTACTTC.

On this clonotype: It is likely a read error, because the conserved phenylalanine at the end of the CDR3 is missing. The rearrangement links TRBV12-3 or TRBV12-4 to TRBJ2-1, with 9 bases identical to TRBD1. The CDR3 runs to 15 residues. Trimming cost V 6 bases and J 1 base; bases outside gene matches: 4. CDR3: CASSSDRGSYNEQFV. The CDR3 DNA is TGTGCCAGCAGCTCCGACAGGGGGTCCTACAATGAGCAGTTCGTC.

As for this clonotype: The conserved final phenylalanine or tryptophan is absent from the CDR3, which likely points to a read error. This chain uses TRBV7-8 with TRBJ2-1; 14 nucleotides align to TRBD2. The CDR3 totals 16 residues. J was trimmed by 4 bases and V by 3 bases; bases with no gene match: 2. From germline, CDR1 is SGHVS and CDR2 FQNEAQ. The CDR3 sequence is CASSFRLAGGYNEQFL. CDR3 in DNA: TGTGCCAGCAGCTTTCGACTAGCGGGAGGGTACAATGAGCAGTTCTTA.

This clonotype occurred a few times. V and J are TRBV7-8 and TRBJ1-5; 10 bases are shared with TRBD1. The J segment lost 6 bases and the V segment lost 5 bases, leaving 10 bases of the junction unmatched. In germline, CDR1 is SGHVS, CDR2 FQNEAQ. This CDR3 has 16 residues. The CDR3 reads CASSLDRGLGGQPQHF. The CDR3 region has the DNA TGTGCCAGCAGCCTTGACAGGGGGCTAGGGGGTCAGCCCCAGCATTTT.

The chain is built from TRBV7-8 and TRBJ2-7, with D tentatively TRBD2 (6 bases). Germline CDR1 SGHVS, CDR2 FQNEAQ. V shed 1 base and J shed 6 bases, with 16 bases lying between them. The length of the CDR3 is 15 residues. The CDR3 sequence: CASSLDGGTKGEQYF. The CDR3, as DNA: TGTGCCAGCAGCTTAGATGGCGGGACGAAAGGCGAGCAGTACTTC.

The V and J genes are TRBV7-9 and TRBJ2-7; 9 bases map to TRBD1. CDR1 and CDR2 (germline): SEHNR, FQNEAQ (reference sequence). The CDR3 contains 15 residues. Trimming removed 5 bases from V and 0 bases from J; junction bases left unmatched: 5. DNA of the CDR3: TGTGCCAGCAGCCAGGACAGGGGATACTCCTACGAGCAGTACTTC. Translation: CASSQDRGYSYEQYF.